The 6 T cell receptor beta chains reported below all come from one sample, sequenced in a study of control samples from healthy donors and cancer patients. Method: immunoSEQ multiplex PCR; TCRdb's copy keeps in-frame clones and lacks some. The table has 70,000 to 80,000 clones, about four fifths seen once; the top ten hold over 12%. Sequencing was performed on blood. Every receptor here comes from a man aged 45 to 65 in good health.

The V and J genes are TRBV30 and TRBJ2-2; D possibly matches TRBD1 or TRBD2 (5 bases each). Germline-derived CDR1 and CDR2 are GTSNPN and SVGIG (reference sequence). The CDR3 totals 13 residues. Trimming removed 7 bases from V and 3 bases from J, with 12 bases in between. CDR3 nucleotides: TGTGCCTCCTCGGGGACGTACACCGGGGAGCTGTTTTTT. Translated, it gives CASSGTYTGELFF.

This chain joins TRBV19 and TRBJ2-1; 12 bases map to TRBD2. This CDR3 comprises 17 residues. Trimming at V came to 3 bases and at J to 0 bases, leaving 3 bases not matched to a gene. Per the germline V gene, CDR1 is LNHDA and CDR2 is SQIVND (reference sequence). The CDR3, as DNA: TGTGCCAGTAGTATCGCTAGCGGGAGGGTCTCCTACAATGAGCAGTTCTTC. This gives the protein CASSIASGRVSYNEQFF.

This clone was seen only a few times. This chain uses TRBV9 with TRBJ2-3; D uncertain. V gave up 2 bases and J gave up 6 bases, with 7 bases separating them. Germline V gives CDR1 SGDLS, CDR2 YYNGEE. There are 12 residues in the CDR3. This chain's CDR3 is CASSVNGDTQYF. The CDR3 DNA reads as TGTGCCAGCAGCGTCAATGGGGATACGCAGTATTTT.

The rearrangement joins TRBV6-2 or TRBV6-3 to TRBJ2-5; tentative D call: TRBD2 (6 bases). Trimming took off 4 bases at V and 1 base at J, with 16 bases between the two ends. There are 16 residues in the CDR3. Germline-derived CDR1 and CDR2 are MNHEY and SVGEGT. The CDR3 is CASSSNFGSGQETQYF. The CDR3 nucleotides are TGTGCCAGCAGTTCAAACTTTGGTAGCGGCCAAGAGACCCAGTACTTC.

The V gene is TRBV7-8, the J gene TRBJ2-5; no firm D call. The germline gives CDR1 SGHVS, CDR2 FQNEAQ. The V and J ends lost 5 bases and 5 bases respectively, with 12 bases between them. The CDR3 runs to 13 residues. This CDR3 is CASSPRPLETQYF. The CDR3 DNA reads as TGTGCCAGCAGCCCCCGGCCCTTGGAGACCCAGTACTTC.

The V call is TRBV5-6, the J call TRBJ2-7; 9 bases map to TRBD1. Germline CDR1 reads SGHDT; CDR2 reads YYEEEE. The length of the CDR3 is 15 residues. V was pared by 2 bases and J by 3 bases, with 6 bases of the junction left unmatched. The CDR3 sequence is CASSFVGQGDYEQYF. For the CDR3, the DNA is TGTGCCAGCAGCTTTGTGGGACAGGGAGACTACGAGCAGTACTTC. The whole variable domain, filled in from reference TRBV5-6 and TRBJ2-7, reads DAGVTQSPTHLIKTRGQQVTLRCSPKSGHDTVSWYQQALGQGPQFIFQYYEEEERQRGNFPDRFSGHQFPNYSSELNVNALLLGDSALYLCASSFVGQGDYEQYFGPGTRLTVT.